This T cell receptor (beta chain) was captured by sequencing in a study of beta chain features in type 1 diabetes. Germline-derived CDR1 and CDR2 are MNHEY and SMNVEV (reference sequence). The CDR3 is 14 amino acids. Trimming shortened V by 2 bases and J by 5 bases, and 11 bases separated the two germline ends. The sequenced template was cDNA made from the entire isolated RNA. The table came from immunoSEQ multiplex PCR; TCRdb's copy has only in-frame clones and leaves some out. Counted here are around 15,000 clones, less than 45% occurring once; the ten biggest clones make up about 0.57%. This sequence originates from a woman in her thirties or forties in good health. Source material: stem cell memory CD4+ T cells from blood. The gene calls are TRBV27 and TRBJ2-3, with D perhaps TRBD2 (5 bases). Written as DNA, the CDR3 is TGTGCCAGCAGTTTAGGAGTAGCGATAGATACGCAGTATTTT. Protein: CASSLGVAIDTQYF.